The source of this T cell receptor (beta chain) is a study of STAT3 mutations in large granular lymphocyte leukemia. Measured with immunoSEQ multiplex PCR; TCRdb has only the in-frame clones, and not every one. Of about 16,000 clones detected, roughly 86% appear once; the ten largest clones hold roughly 8.6%. Comment on this clone: Antigen: not known.

Points from the study as a whole: Every T-LGLL patient had at least one immunodominant TCRbeta clonotype. Clonal expansion was inferred from other time points because no sample existed at each clone's first appearance.

V dropped 3 bases and J dropped 6 bases, with 15 bases sitting between them. Germline CDR1 SGHTA, CDR2 FQGNSA. This CDR3 contains 14 residues. Sequences were obtained from peripheral blood mononuclear cells. The chain couples TRBV7-2 to TRBJ2-7, with D perhaps matching TRBD1 (6 bases). The TCR sequence derives from a man in his fifties with T-cell large granular lymphocyte leukemia. Some clones in this sample may be carry-over from other donors' samples. CDR3: CASSLKGQPSEQYF. As DNA, the CDR3 is TGTGCCAGCAGCTTGAAGGGACAACCGTCCGAGCAGTACTTC.